A selection of T cell receptor beta chains follows, all from one sample in a study of blood T cell repertoires in COVID-19. Profiling relied on immunoSEQ multiplex PCR, and the TCRdb table lists in-frame clones only, not all of them. Of about 210,000 clones in the sample, about nine tenths were seen once. The sequencing input was PBMCs or T cells enriched from blood (not recorded which). These receptors all come from a young man in a cohort exposed to, infected with or recovered from COVID-19 (not recorded which). CDR3s include the opening cysteine and the closing phenylalanine or tryptophan.

J | V | CDR3
TRBJ2-5 | TRBV6-1 | CASSEAVAGRGETQYF
TRBJ1-4 | TRBV9 | CASSVGGGGNEKLFF
TRBJ2-2 | TRBV5-1 | CASSLVWTVLNTGELFF
TRBJ2-4 | TRBV29-1 | CSVVQGSQNIQYF
TRBJ2-7 | TRBV28 | CASSLTGGPYEQYF
TRBJ2-1 | TRBV7-8 | CASSIGTSGYNEQFF
TRBJ2-1 | TRBV28 | CASSLNPDRGNYNEQFF
TRBJ2-1 | TRBV27 | CASSLATGLSYNEQFF
TRBJ1-2 | TRBV7-2 | CASSLGIYGYTF
TRBJ2-1 | TRBV25-1 | CASSGAEFPSDEQFF
TRBJ1-2 | TRBV5-4 | CASSLGGQILYGYTF
TRBJ2-2 | TRBV7-9 | CASRGGQQNTGELFF
TRBJ1-2 | TRBV3-1/TRBV3-2 | CASSQDSIAGRDGYTF
TRBJ2-1 | TRBV7-8 | CASSPTWGGEQFF
TRBJ2-3 | TRBV6-4 | CASSEAGGGTDTQYF
TRBJ2-1 | TRBV5-1 | CASRPTGGSASYPLYNEQFF
TRBJ2-5 | TRBV6-5 | CASSPRTGGVTQYF
TRBJ2-7 | TRBV3-1/TRBV3-2 | CASSQATGTGGMNEQYF
TRBJ1-1 | TRBV27 | CASSPLGQVTEAFF
TRBJ2-7 | TRBV6-2/TRBV6-3 | CASSSPYEQYF
TRBJ1-4 | TRBV27 | CASSLSIHGAGNRGHTNEKLFF
TRBJ1-1 | TRBV19 | CASSIVSGQGGTEAFF
TRBJ2-1 | TRBV27 | CASSDHSYNEQFF
TRBJ2-1 | TRBV5-6 | CASSLNGGPRPNEQFF
TRBJ2-3 | TRBV7-2 | CASSFSGERATDTQYF
TRBJ2-1 | TRBV3-1/TRBV3-2 | CASSPVGAGPHNEQFF
TRBJ2-1 | TRBV11-3 | CASSSGPPGTNEQFF
TRBJ1-2 | TRBV5-1 | CASSIGQGKIGYTF
TRBJ1-2 | TRBV5-1 | CASSFSNGDLRDGYTF